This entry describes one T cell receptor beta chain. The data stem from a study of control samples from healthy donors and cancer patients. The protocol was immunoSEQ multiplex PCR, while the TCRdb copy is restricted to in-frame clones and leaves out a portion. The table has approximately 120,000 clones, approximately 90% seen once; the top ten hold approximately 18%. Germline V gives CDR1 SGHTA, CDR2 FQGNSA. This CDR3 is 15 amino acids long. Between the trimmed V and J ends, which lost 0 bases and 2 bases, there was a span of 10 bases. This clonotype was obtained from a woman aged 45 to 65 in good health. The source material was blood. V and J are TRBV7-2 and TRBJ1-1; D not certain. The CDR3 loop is CASSLAFSGNTEAFF. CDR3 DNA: TGTGCCAGCAGCTTAGCTTTTTCCGGCAACACTGAAGCTTTCTTT.